Listed below are T cell receptor beta chains from one sample, sequenced in a study of blood T cell repertoires in COVID-19. Only in-frame clones appear in the TCRdb table, and some are missing; sequencing was by immunoSEQ multiplex PCR. The sample contains about 59,000 clones, 79% of which appear only once. The sequencing sample was made of peripheral blood. Receptors originate from a man aged 55 to 70 with acute or convalescent COVID-19. Each CDR3 is given with its conserved first and last residue. D genes are given only for firm matches. For some rows the clone size is stated as once, few or many, or as a class when expanded; others skip it.

NA | TRBJ2-1 | TRBV29-1 | NA | CSVDPSGLPESSYNEQFF | TGCAGCGTTGATCCGAGTGGACTACCAGAGTCCTCCTACAATGAGCAGTTCTTC
NA | TRBJ1-1 | TRBV30 | NA | CAWSVSRDTEAFF | TGTGCCTGGAGTGTGTCGAGGGATACTGAAGCTTTCTTT
TRBD1 | TRBJ1-2 | TRBV9 | few | CASSALSGTGSYGYTF | TGTGCCAGCAGCGCTCTCTCCGGGACAGGGAGCTATGGCTACACCTTC
TRBD2 | TRBJ2-1 | TRBV9 | NA | CASSVAGGTGNEQFF | TGTGCCAGCAGCGTAGCGGGAGGGACTGGCAATGAGCAGTTCTTC
TRBD1 | TRBJ1-2 | TRBV9 | once | CASSAGRDSYGYTF | TGTGCCAGCAGCGCTGGCAGGGACAGCTATGGCTACACCTTC
NA | TRBJ2-2 | TRBV5-6 | NA | CASSLDGAAAGIGELFF | TGTGCCAGCAGCTTGGACGGTGCGGCAGCAGGGATCGGGGAGCTGTTTTTT
NA | TRBJ1-2 | TRBV28 | NA | CASSLTDRGYTF | TGTGCCAGCAGTTTAACCGACAGGGGCTACACCTTC
NA | TRBJ2-1 | TRBV10-1 | NA | CASSGALPSSYNEQFF | TGCGCCAGCAGTGGCGCCCTCCCGAGCTCCTACAATGAGCAGTTCTTC
TRBD2 | TRBJ2-1 | TRBV4-2 | NA | CASSQDQSGDDNEQFF | TGTGCCAGCAGCCAAGATCAAAGCGGGGACGACAATGAGCAGTTCTTC
NA | TRBJ1-6 | TRBV6-1 | NA | CASSELQGDNSPLHF | TGTGCCAGCAGTGAGCTCCAGGGCGATAATTCACCCCTCCACTTT
NA | TRBJ1-2 | TRBV29-1 | few | CSVEQANYGYTF | TGCAGCGTTGAACAGGCGAATTATGGCTACACCTTC
NA | TRBJ2-6 | TRBV28 | NA | CASLRSSGANVLTF | TGTGCCAGTCTGAGGAGCTCTGGGGCCAACGTCCTGACTTTC
NA | TRBJ2-5 | TRBV5-6 | NA | CASSLEQGQETQYF | TGTGCCAGCAGCTTGGAGCAGGGCCAAGAGACCCAGTACTTC
NA | TRBJ1-1 | TRBV2 | NA | CASSEMRGFLEAFF | TGTGCCAGCAGTGAAATGCGGGGTTTCCTTGAAGCTTTCTTT
NA | TRBJ1-2 | TRBV7-9 | NA | CASSLGGDYGYTF | TGTGCCAGCAGCTTAGGCGGCGACTATGGCTACACCTTC
TRBD1 | TRBJ1-3 | TRBV5-1 | NA | CASSLAGTGYGNTIYF | TGCGCCAGCAGCTTGGCCGGGACAGGGTATGGAAACACCATATATTTT
NA | TRBJ1-4 | TRBV5-1 | NA | CASSLGHGGSNEKLFF | TGCGCCAGCAGCTTGGGGCACGGGGGTTCTAATGAAAAACTGTTTTTT
NA | TRBJ1-2 | TRBV28 | NA | CASSHSTGANYGYTF | TGTGCCAGCAGTCACTCCACGGGAGCAAACTATGGCTACACCTTC
TRBD1 | TRBJ1-1 | TRBV7-9 | NA | CASSLDGTEYTEAFF | TGTGCCAGCAGTTTAGACGGGACAGAATACACTGAAGCTTTCTTT
NA | TRBJ2-3 | TRBV3-1/TRBV3-2 | NA | CASSELGTDTQYF | TGTGCCAGCAGCGAACTAGGGACAGATACGCAGTATTTT
NA | TRBJ1-2 | TRBV30 | NA | CAWSVYGTRMDYGYTF | TGTGCCTGGAGTGTATACGGGACACGGATGGACTATGGCTACACCTTC
TRBD1 | TRBJ2-1 | TRBV4-3 | NA | CASSQDIRTGGFDEQFF | TGCGCCAGCAGCCAAGATATCAGAACAGGGGGCTTCGATGAGCAGTTCTTC
TRBD1 | TRBJ2-5 | TRBV11-2 | NA | CASSPGTAFGQETQYF | TGTGCCAGCAGCCCCGGGACAGCCTTTGGGCAAGAGACCCAGTACTTC
TRBD2 | TRBJ2-1 | TRBV5-4 | NA | CASSSGLADYNEQFF | TGTGCCAGCAGCTCGGGACTAGCGGACTACAATGAGCAGTTCTTC
NA | TRBJ2-1 | TRBV24-1 | NA | CATSEDTVDDEQFF | TGTGCCACCAGTGAGGACACGGTCGACGATGAGCAGTTCTTC
NA | TRBJ1-2 | TRBV6-5 | NA | CASSHRVGYGYTF | TGTGCCAGCAGCCACAGGGTCGGCTATGGCTACACCTTC
NA | TRBJ2-1 | TRBV30 | NA | CASNIGGPGEQFF | TGTGCCTCAAATATCGGAGGGCCAGGAGAGCAGTTCTTC
TRBD1 | TRBJ1-1 | TRBV7-6 | NA | CASSLVQGEAFF | TGTGCCAGCAGCTTAGTACAGGGGGAAGCTTTCTTT
NA | TRBJ1-1 | TRBV18 | once | CASSLRVGDEAFF | TGTGCCAGCTCCCTCAGGGTCGGCGATGAAGCTTTCTTT
NA | TRBJ2-5 | TRBV2 | once | CASREETQYF | TGTGCCAGCAGGGAGGAGACCCAGTACTTC
TRBD1 | TRBJ1-1 | TRBV4-1 | NA | CASSRPGQMNTEAFF | TGCGCCAGCAGCCGCCCGGGACAGATGAACACTGAAGCTTTCTTT